Each of the 27 T cell receptor beta chains below was sequenced from the same sample in a study of blood T cells in healthy people across ages. The authors ran a second PCR of roughly 6 to 12 cycles using a sample-barcoded 5' primer and a J-beta primer mix. One entry per CDR3 protein results from TCRdb running MiXCR on the 5' RACE reads. The sample yields some 760,000 distinct CDR3 sequences, approximately 25% seen once. These data were also reused for a study on T cells of mothers and their children.

Specimen: blood. Receptors originate from a boy between 10 and 17 years old in good health.

This clonotype was seen once. The chain links TRBV5-6 to TRBJ2-1, with D maybe TRBD2 (6 bases). Per the germline V gene, CDR1 is SGHDT and CDR2 is YYEEEE. The CDR3 has 14 amino acids. Trimming cost V 6 bases and J 3 bases, with 13 bases left between them. The CDR3 reads CASTRGDNYNEQFF. The CDR3 DNA sequence: TGTGCCAGCACGCGGGGAGATAACTACAATGAGCAGTTCTTC.

This clonotype was detected a few times. The V call is TRBV29-1, the J call TRBJ2-5; D remains unclear. Judging by the DNA end, TRBJ2-7 fits better; the J call may be wrong. The CDR3 length is 12 residues. Looked up from germline, CDR1 is SQVTM and CDR2 is ANQGSEA. The CDR3 region has the DNA TGCAGCGTTGCGGTAGATTCCTACGAGCAGTACTTC. It translates to CSVAVDSYEQYF.

This clonotype was counted a few times. The CDR3 spells CASSGTASNYEQYF. CDR3 nucleotide sequence: TGTGCCAGCAGCGGGACAGCCTCAAACTACGAGCAGTACTTC. V usage is TRBV6-2 or TRBV6-3 and J usage is TRBJ2-1, with TRBD1 identical over 7 bases. The J call may be in error: the DNA end matches TRBJ2-7 better. Germline V gives CDR1 MNHEY, CDR2 SVGEGT. This CDR3 comprises 14 residues.

This chain links TRBV11-1 with TRBJ2-3; the D gene is possibly TRBD1 (6 bases). Between the trimmed V and J ends, which lost 5 bases and 9 bases, there was a span of 9 bases. Germline values: CDR1 SGHAT, CDR2 FQDESV (reference sequence). The CDR3 has 11 amino acids. In DNA, the CDR3 is TGTGCCAGCAGCGTCCAGGGGACGCAGTATTTT. It codes for CASSVQGTQYF.

J is TRBJ2-5 and V is TRBV5-6; D is tentatively TRBD1 or TRBD2 (5 bases each). The CDR3 totals 14 residues. The ends were cut back, 4 bases at V and 3 bases at J, with 13 bases in the middle. Per the germline V gene, CDR1 is SGHDT and CDR2 is YYEEEE. The CDR3 region is CASSQGRLKETQYF. In nucleotides, the CDR3 is TGTGCCAGCAGCCAGGGACGACTCAAAGAGACCCAGTACTTC.

This sequence joins TRBV4-3 and TRBJ2-1; D is unresolved. TRBJ2-5 explains the end of the DNA better; the J call may be wrong. The germline gives CDR1 LGHNA, CDR2 YSLEER. The CDR3 is 16 amino acids. The CDR3 DNA reads as TGCGCCAGCAGCCAAGGGAGCGCTATGCACCAAGAGACCCAGTACTTC. Amino acids: CASSQGSAMHQETQYF.

The sample holds a few counts of this clonotype. The chain links TRBV12-3 or TRBV12-4 to TRBJ2-2, with 10 bases lining up with TRBD2. The CDR3 covers 16 residues. The V segment lost 5 bases and the J segment 5 bases; nucleotides outside the gene matches: 8. CDR3 sequence (DNA): TGTGCCAGCAGTGAATCTAGCGGGGGAAGTACCGGGGAGCTGTTTTTT. This gives the protein CASSESSGGSTGELFF.

The gene calls are TRBV7-9 and TRBJ1-2; D is undetermined. The germline CDR1 and CDR2 sequences are SEHNR and FQNEAQ (reference sequence). V lost 2 bases and J lost 0, with 19 bases in between. This CDR3 is built from 18 residues. The CDR3 loop is CASSLIGGSQPPNYGYTF. The CDR3 DNA sequence: TGTGCCAGCAGCTTAATTGGCGGCAGTCAACCCCCTAACTATGGCTACACCTTC.

This chain joins TRBV7-8 and TRBJ2-3; D might be TRBD1 or TRBD2, each matching 5 bases. CDR3 length equals 16 residues. V was pared by 3 bases and J by 6 bases, with 19 bases between. Per germline, CDR1 SGHVS and CDR2 FQNEAQ. CDR3 nucleotides: TGTGCCAGCAGCTTCATCAGGGACCGTCCTTTTGATACGCAGTATTTT. It codes for CASSFIRDRPFDTQYF.

This sequence joins TRBV29-1 and TRBJ2-1; no reliable D call. The CDR3 is made up of 14 amino acids. Germline loops: CDR1 SQVTM, CDR2 ANQGSEA. V lost 6 bases and J 3 bases, leaving 15 bases between the germline ends. CDR3 residues: CSVAIQYSYNEQFF. In nucleotides, the CDR3 is TGCAGCGTGGCGATCCAGTATAGCTACAATGAGCAGTTCTTC.

The chain employs TRBV24-1 and TRBJ2-5; no firm D call. Trimming removed 1 base from V and 0 bases from J, with 5 bases in between. This CDR3 is built from 14 residues. Germline V lookup: CDR1 KGHDR, CDR2 SFDVKD. Here the CDR3 reads CATSDFSYQETQYF. DNA of the CDR3: TGTGCCACCAGTGATTTTTCGTACCAAGAGACCCAGTACTTC.

The V gene is TRBV7-2, the J gene TRBJ1-2, with TRBD1 matching 7 bases. The germline CDR1 and CDR2 sequences are SGHTA and FQGNSA. CDR3 size: 16 residues. After removal of 1 base from V and 4 bases from J, the junction contained 9 bases not matched to a gene. CDR3: CASSLGTGEWGYGYTF. The CDR3 nucleotides read TGTGCCAGCAGCTTAGGAACAGGGGAATGGGGCTATGGCTACACCTTC.

This clonotype was detected a few times. J is TRBJ2-6 and V is TRBV27, with D unresolved. Looked up from germline, CDR1 is MNHEY and CDR2 is SMNVEV (reference sequence). CDR3 length: 14 residues. Trimming took off 1 base at V and 0 bases at J, with 1 base between the two ends. The CDR3 nucleotides read TGTGCCAGCAGTTTATACTCTGGGGCCAACGTCCTGACTTTC. Translation gives CASSLYSGANVLTF.

The chain uses TRBV6-5 and TRBJ2-2; D is ambiguous. This CDR3 has 17 residues. V was cut by 4 bases and J by 0 bases, with 15 bases left in between. Germline V CDR1 and CDR2: MNHEY, SVGAGI. The CDR3 bases are TGTGCCAGCAGTTTGACTCCCTCGACGGCGAACACCGGGGAGCTGTTTTTT. Its protein is CASSLTPSTANTGELFF.

The sample holds a few counts of this clonotype. The chain has TRBV20-1 and TRBJ2-5; 7 bases match TRBD2. The tail of the sequence fits TRBJ2-1 better, so the J call may be wrong. The CDR3 is made up of 12 amino acids. Germline CDR1 is DFQATT and CDR2 is SNEGSKA (reference sequence). This CDR3 reads CSASPSGNEQFF. The CDR3 DNA sequence: TGCAGTGCTAGTCCTAGCGGAAATGAGCAGTTCTTC.

The table lists this clonotype with a few counts. This sequence joins TRBV27 and TRBJ2-3; no clear D gene. This CDR3 has 17 residues. The V gene lost 2 bases and the J gene lost 0 bases, with 15 bases spanning the gap. The germline gives CDR1 MNHEY, CDR2 SMNVEV (reference sequence). DNA of the CDR3: TGTGCCAGCAGTTTACATGACCTCCGCCGAAGCACAGATACGCAGTATTTT. Its translation is CASSLHDLRRSTDTQYF.

This clonotype was observed a few times. The chain combines TRBV29-1 with TRBJ2-3; tentative D call: TRBD1 (6 bases). The ends were cut back, 0 bases at V and 4 bases at J, with 11 bases in the middle. Per germline, CDR1 SQVTM and CDR2 ANQGSEA. The CDR3 is 14 amino acids. CDR3 DNA: TGCAGCGTTGAAGATCCAGGGGTTCCAGATACGCAGTATTTT. This codes for CSVEDPGVPDTQYF.

This clonotype has a handful of counts. The chain links TRBV2 to TRBJ2-1, with TRBD2 matching over 9 bases. This CDR3 is built from 15 residues. V lost 5 bases, J lost 7 bases, and 9 bases stayed unmatched. CDR1 is SNHLY and CDR2 is FYNNEI in the germline V gene. The CDR3 DNA reads as TGTGCCAGCAGTCCAGCGGGAGGCTTGGGGAATGAGCAGTTCTTC. This codes for CASSPAGGLGNEQFF.

The CDR3 spells CATRGAVEETQYF. DNA for the CDR3: TGTGCCACCAGGGGGGCGGTAGAAGAGACCCAGTACTTC. J is TRBJ2-1 and V is TRBV24-1, with D possibly matching TRBD1 (6 bases). Near its end, the DNA agrees better with TRBJ2-5, so the J call may be wrong. Germline V gives CDR1 KGHDR, CDR2 SFDVKD. The CDR3 consists of 13 residues.

The chain couples TRBV20-1 to TRBJ2-7; TRBD2 matches at 10 bases. The ends lost 7 bases at V and 5 bases at J; junction bases unmatched: 17. Germline CDR1 reads DFQATT; CDR2 reads SNEGSKA (reference sequence). CDR3 length: 16 residues. DNA of the CDR3: TGCAGTGTAAAGAGGGAAAGTTGGCTAGCGGGAGACGAGCAGTACTTC. As protein: CSVKRESWLAGDEQYF.

This chain uses TRBV7-2 with TRBJ2-1; 9 nucleotides match TRBD2. This CDR3 is 15 amino acids long. With 3 bases clipped from V and 9 bases from J, the junction kept 9 bases outside the gene matches. CDR1 is SGHTA and CDR2 is FQGNSA in the germline V gene. The CDR3 spells CASSLAGGGAGEQFF. DNA for the CDR3: TGTGCCAGCAGCTTGGCAGGCGGGGGGGCAGGTGAGCAGTTCTTC.

V is TRBV6-1 and J is TRBJ1-1; tentatively, D is TRBD1 (5 bases). The V gene's germline CDR1 is MNHNS and CDR2 SASEGT. V was cut by 8 bases and J by 7 bases, with 11 bases left in between. The CDR3 extends over 11 amino acids. The CDR3: CASLWGVEAFF. In DNA form, the CDR3 reads TGTGCCAGCCTTTGGGGGGTTGAAGCTTTCTTT.

This clonotype was recorded a few times. V is TRBV7-8 and J is TRBJ2-6; the D is unclear. The CDR3 covers 16 residues. Per germline, CDR1 SGHVS and CDR2 FQNEAQ. V lost 4 bases and J 2 bases, leaving 12 bases between the germline ends. The CDR3, as DNA: TGTGCCAGCAGCTACCTGGGGTCCGCTGGGGCCAACGTCCTGACTTTC. As protein: CASSYLGSAGANVLTF.

CDR3 nucleotide sequence: TGCAGTGCTAGAAGTCCCGGGACTAGCGGGAGGGCATTCTCCTACGAGCAGTACTTC. Translation: CSARSPGTSGRAFSYEQYF. The V call is TRBV20-1, the J call TRBJ2-7; 16 bases match TRBD2. Germline-derived CDR1 and CDR2 are DFQATT and SNEGSKA (reference sequence). V trimming: 2 bases; J trimming: 0 bases; junction bases outside the gene matches: 10. The CDR3 spans 19 residues.

In its sample, this clonotype was seen a few times. This chain uses TRBV7-9 with TRBJ1-1; D uncertain. The ends were cut back, 2 bases at V and 11 bases at J, with 12 bases in the middle. Germline lookup yields CDR1 SEHNR and CDR2 FQNEAQ (reference sequence). CDR3 length: 12 residues. Here the CDR3 DNA reads TGTGCCAGCAGCTTAATTAAGCCTAGTGCTTTCTTT. Translation: CASSLIKPSAFF.

The chain carries TRBV9 and TRBJ2-5; weak D call: TRBD2 (7 bases). TRBJ2-1 explains the end of the DNA better; the J call may be wrong. CDR3 length: 18 amino acids. From germline, CDR1 is SGDLS and CDR2 YYNGEE. Here the CDR3 DNA reads TGTGCCAGCAGCGTCCTCCTAGATCCGGGGGGCCTTGACAATGAGCAGTTCTTC. This encodes CASSVLLDPGGLDNEQFF.

The chain employs TRBV11-3 and TRBJ2-1; D not certain. CDR1 and CDR2 (germline): SGHNT, YENEEA. This CDR3 spans 12 amino acids. Trimming took off 5 bases at V and 10 bases at J, with 12 bases between the two ends. The CDR3 DNA reads as TGTGCCAGCAGCGTCACAGCTCCCGAGCAGTTCTTC. This encodes CASSVTAPEQFF.